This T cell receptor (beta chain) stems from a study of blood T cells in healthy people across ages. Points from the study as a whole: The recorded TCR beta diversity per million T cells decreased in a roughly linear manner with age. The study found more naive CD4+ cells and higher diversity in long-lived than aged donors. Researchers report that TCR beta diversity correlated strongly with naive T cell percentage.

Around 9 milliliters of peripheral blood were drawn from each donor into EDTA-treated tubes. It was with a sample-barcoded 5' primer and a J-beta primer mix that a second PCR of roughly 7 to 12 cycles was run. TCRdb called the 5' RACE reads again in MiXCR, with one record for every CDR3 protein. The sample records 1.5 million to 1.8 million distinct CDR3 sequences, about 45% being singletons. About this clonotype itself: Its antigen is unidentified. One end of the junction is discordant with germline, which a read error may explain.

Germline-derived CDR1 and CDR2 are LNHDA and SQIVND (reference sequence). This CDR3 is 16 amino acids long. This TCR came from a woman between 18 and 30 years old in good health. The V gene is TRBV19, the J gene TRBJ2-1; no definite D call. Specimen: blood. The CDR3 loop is CASSTLPLDSYNVQFF. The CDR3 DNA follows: TGTGCCAGTAGTACCCTCCCCCTAGACTCCTACAATGTGCAGTTCTTC.